A selection of T cell receptor beta chains follows, all from one sample in a study of cytomegalovirus exposure and HLA in healthy donors. Data came from immunoSEQ multiplex PCR; TCRdb stores just in-frame clones and leaves some out. The sample includes approximately 110,000 clones, 55% to 75% seen only once; the top ten take around 4%. Sequenced input: PBMCs. Source of these receptors: a man aged 25 to 40 in good health and CMV-seropositive. CDR3s include the opening cysteine and the closing phenylalanine or tryptophan. A D gene is named only where the DNA matches it firmly. The size entry is marked missing in some rows and otherwise reads once, few, many or a size class.

v_gene: TRBV9; j_gene: TRBJ1-1; abundance: few; d_gene: TRBD1; CDR3aa: CASSARVGGDVVAFF; CDR3nt: TGTGCCAGCAGCGCTAGAGTAGGGGGCGACGTGGTGGCTTTCTTT
v_gene: TRBV9; j_gene: TRBJ2-5; abundance: -; d_gene: -; CDR3aa: CASSAGGLETQYF; CDR3nt: TGTGCCAGCAGCGCGGGGGGCTTGGAGACCCAGTACTTC
v_gene: TRBV11-3; j_gene: TRBJ2-2; abundance: -; d_gene: TRBD1; CDR3aa: CASSYDRAAGELFF; CDR3nt: TGTGCCAGCAGCTACGACAGGGCCGCCGGGGAGCTGTTTTTT
v_gene: TRBV7-9; j_gene: TRBJ1-6; abundance: -; d_gene: -; CDR3aa: CASSPVGSQGSPLHF; CDR3nt: TGTGCCAGCAGCCCCGTGGGGTCTCAGGGATCACCCCTCCACTTT
v_gene: TRBV11-3; j_gene: TRBJ1-2; abundance: -; d_gene: -; CDR3aa: CASSSSTGTPDTF; CDR3nt: TGTGCCAGCAGCTCATCTACAGGGACCCCCGACACCTTC
v_gene: TRBV11-2; j_gene: TRBJ2-1; abundance: -; d_gene: -; CDR3aa: CASRPTSGEQFF; CDR3nt: TGTGCCAGCAGACCAACGTCGGGGGAGCAGTTCTTC
v_gene: TRBV5-4; j_gene: TRBJ2-7; abundance: -; d_gene: TRBD2; CDR3aa: CASSWGGISYEQYF; CDR3nt: TGTGCCAGCAGCTGGGGGGGTATCTCGTACGAGCAGTACTTC
v_gene: TRBV7-8; j_gene: TRBJ2-7; abundance: -; d_gene: TRBD2; CDR3aa: CASSLFSGGLYEQYF; CDR3nt: TGTGCCAGCAGCTTATTTAGCGGGGGACTTTACGAGCAGTACTTC
v_gene: TRBV5-1; j_gene: TRBJ2-2; abundance: -; d_gene: TRBD1; CDR3aa: CASSPGTGNTGELFF; CDR3nt: TGCGCCAGCAGCCCCGGGACAGGAAACACCGGGGAGCTGTTTTTT
v_gene: TRBV6-5; j_gene: TRBJ2-5; abundance: -; d_gene: TRBD1; CDR3aa: CASSWGGQGETQYF; CDR3nt: TGTGCCAGCAGTTGGGGAGGACAGGGAGAGACCCAGTACTTC
v_gene: TRBV4-2; j_gene: TRBJ1-4; abundance: few; d_gene: TRBD1; CDR3aa: CASSQDRGPGEKLFF; CDR3nt: TGTGCCAGCAGCCAAGATAGGGGGCCGGGAGAAAAACTGTTTTTT